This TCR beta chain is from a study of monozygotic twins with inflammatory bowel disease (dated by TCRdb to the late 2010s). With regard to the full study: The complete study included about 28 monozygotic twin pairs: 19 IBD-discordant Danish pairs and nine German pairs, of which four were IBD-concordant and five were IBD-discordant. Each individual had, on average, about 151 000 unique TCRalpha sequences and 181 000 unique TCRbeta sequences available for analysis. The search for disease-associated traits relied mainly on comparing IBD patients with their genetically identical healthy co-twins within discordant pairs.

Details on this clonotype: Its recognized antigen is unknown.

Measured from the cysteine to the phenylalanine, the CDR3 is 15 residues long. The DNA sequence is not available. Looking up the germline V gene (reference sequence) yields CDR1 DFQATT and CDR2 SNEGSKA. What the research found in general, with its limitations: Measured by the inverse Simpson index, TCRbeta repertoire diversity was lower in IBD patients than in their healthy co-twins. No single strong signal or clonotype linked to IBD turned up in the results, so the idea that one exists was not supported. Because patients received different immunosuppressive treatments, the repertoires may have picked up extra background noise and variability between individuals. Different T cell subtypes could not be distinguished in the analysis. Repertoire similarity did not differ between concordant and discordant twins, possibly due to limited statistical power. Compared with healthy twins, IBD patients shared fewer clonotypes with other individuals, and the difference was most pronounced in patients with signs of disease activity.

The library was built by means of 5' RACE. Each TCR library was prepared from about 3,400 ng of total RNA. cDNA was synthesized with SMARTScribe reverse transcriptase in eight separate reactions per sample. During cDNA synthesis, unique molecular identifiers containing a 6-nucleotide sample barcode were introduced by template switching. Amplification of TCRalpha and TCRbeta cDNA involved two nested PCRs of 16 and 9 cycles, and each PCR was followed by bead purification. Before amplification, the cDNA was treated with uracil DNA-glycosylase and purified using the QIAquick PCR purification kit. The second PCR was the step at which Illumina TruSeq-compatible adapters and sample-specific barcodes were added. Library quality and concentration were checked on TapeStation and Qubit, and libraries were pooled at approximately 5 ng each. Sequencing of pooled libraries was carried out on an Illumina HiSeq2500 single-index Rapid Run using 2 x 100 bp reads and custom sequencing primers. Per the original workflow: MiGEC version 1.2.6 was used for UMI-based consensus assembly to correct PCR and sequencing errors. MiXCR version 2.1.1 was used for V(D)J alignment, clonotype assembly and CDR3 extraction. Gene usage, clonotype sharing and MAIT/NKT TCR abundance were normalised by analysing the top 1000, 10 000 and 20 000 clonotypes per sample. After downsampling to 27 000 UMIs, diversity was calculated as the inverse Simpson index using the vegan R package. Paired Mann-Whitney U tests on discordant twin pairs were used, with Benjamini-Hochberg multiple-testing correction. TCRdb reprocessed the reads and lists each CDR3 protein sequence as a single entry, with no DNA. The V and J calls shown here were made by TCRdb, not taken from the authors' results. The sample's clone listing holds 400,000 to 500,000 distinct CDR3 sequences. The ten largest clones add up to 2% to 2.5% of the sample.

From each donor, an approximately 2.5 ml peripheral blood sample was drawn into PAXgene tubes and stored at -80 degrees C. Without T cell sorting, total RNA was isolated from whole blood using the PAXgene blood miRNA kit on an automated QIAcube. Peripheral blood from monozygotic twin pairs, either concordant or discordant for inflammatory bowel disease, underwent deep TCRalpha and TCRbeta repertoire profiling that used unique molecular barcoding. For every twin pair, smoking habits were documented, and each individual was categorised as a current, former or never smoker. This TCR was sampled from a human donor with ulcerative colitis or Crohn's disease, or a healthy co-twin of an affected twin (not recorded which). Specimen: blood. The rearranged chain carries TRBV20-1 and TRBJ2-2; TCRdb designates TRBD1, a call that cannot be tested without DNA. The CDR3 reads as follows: CSAGAPTGNTGELFF.